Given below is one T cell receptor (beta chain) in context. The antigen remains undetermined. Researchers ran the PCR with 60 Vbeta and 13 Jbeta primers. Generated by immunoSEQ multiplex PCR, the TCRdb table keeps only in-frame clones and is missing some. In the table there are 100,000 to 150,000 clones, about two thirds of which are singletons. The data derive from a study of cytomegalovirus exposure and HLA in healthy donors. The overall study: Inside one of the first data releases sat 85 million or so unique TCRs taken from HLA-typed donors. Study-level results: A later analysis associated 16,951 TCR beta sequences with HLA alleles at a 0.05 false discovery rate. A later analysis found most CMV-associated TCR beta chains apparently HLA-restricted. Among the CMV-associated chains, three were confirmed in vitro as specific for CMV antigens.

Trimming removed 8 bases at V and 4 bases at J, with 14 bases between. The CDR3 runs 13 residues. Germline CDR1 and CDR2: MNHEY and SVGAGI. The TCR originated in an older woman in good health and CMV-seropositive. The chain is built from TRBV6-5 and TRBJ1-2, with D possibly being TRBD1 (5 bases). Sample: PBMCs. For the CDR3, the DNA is TGTGCCAGCTGTTCGGGGGATCGCTATGGCTACACCTTC. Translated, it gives CASCSGDRYGYTF.